What follows are 7 T cell receptor beta chains derived from one specimen sequenced in a study of shared clonotypes between healthy human individuals. Sequencing was performed with immunoSEQ multiplex PCR; in TCRdb, only in-frame clones are kept and a portion is missing. The sample records nearly 2 million clones, around 96% being singletons. CD45RO-negative CD8 cells positively selected for CCR7 made up the naive population, which excluded terminally differentiated effector memory CD45RA+ cells. The sequenced material came from naive CD8+ T cells sorted from blood. Receptors were obtained from a man aged 18 to 35 in good health.

The chain is built from TRBV14 and TRBJ2-5, with D unresolved. This CDR3 is 15 amino acids long. V shed 0 bases and J shed 0 bases, with 8 bases lying between them. CDR1 SGHDN and CDR2 FVKESK come from the germline V gene. The CDR3 is CASSQDITDQETQYF. CDR3 in DNA: TGTGCCAGCAGCCAAGATATTACGGACCAAGAGACCCAGTACTTC.

In this sample, this clone turned up once. V and J are TRBV28 and TRBJ2-1, with TRBD2 matching 9 bases. The V segment lost 4 bases and the J segment 6 bases; nucleotides outside the gene matches: 4. Germline assignment: CDR1 MDHEN and CDR2 SYDVKM. The CDR3 spans 14 residues. The CDR3 is CASSSGLAPNEQFF. The CDR3 DNA is TGTGCCAGCAGTTCCGGACTAGCGCCCAATGAGCAGTTCTTC.

This sequence joins TRBV4-3 and TRBJ2-1, with 7 bases identical to TRBD2. The CDR3 runs 15 residues. With 1 base clipped from V and 9 bases from J, the junction kept 9 bases outside the gene matches. Per germline, CDR1 LGHNA and CDR2 YSLEER. The CDR3 DNA reads TGCGCCAGCAGCCAAGTAGGAGCGGGAAGAGGTGAGCAGTTCTTC. Translating it yields CASSQVGAGRGEQFF.

This chain joins TRBV7-9 and TRBJ1-1, with D possibly being TRBD1 (6 bases). The germline CDR1 and CDR2 sequences are SEHNR and FQNEAQ (reference sequence). The CDR3 runs 15 residues. Deletions cut 1 base from V and 6 bases from J, with 15 bases between. CDR3 region: CASSLELGGMSEAFF. The DNA for the CDR3 is TGTGCCAGCAGCTTAGAGTTAGGGGGAATGTCTGAAGCTTTCTTT.

V is TRBV13 and J is TRBJ2-7; 9 bases map to TRBD2. The V gene end was trimmed by 10 bases and the J gene end by 1 base; junction bases not matched to a gene: 20. Germline CDR1 and CDR2: PRHDT and FYEKMQ (reference sequence). The length of the CDR3 is 18 residues. CDR3 in DNA: TGTGCCACTAGCGCTGGAGGGGGCGATAGCGGGAGTTCCTACGAGCAGTACTTC. Residues: CATSAGGGDSGSSYEQYF.

The V call is TRBV29-1, the J call TRBJ2-1, with D maybe TRBD1 (7 bases). V gave up 6 bases and J gave up 3 bases, with 21 bases separating them. The germline V gene has CDR1 SQVTM and CDR2 ANQGSEA. There are 16 residues in the CDR3. The CDR3 protein is CSVVGGPGGIYNEQFF. The DNA of the CDR3 is TGCAGCGTCGTCGGTGGGCCAGGGGGGATCTACAATGAGCAGTTCTTC.

V and J are TRBV10-3 and TRBJ2-3; 9 nucleotides match TRBD2. J lost 4 bases, V lost 8 bases, and 10 bases had no gene match. The CDR3 has 15 amino acids. Germline CDR1 is ENHRY and CDR2 is SYGVKD. The CDR3 coding sequence is TGTGCCATCGGCCGGCGGGAGGGCCGTGCAGATACGCAGTATTTT. Its translation: CAIGRREGRADTQYF.